The 28 T cell receptor beta chains listed next were all sequenced from one sample in a study of CD8+CD57+ T cells in acquired aplastic anemia. Genomic DNA was employed as the template in profiling TCR beta VDJ and CDR3. TCRdb redid the calling of the reads with MiXCR, one entry per CDR3 protein. There are some 200,000 distinct CDR3 sequences in the sample; approximately 48% occur only once, and 9.7% lies in the top ten. Whoever was chosen for sequencing had shown CD8+CD57+ cell expansion by flow cytometry. Sequencing was carried out using sorted CD4+, CD8+, or CD8+CD57+ T cells (not recorded which) from PBMCs. The receptors stem from a human donor with aplastic anemia.

The rearrangement links TRBV20-1 to TRBJ2-3; 7 bases map to TRBD2. Trimming took 4 bases from V and 6 from J; bases not matched to a gene: 7. Looked up from germline, CDR1 is DFQATT and CDR2 is SNEGSKA (reference sequence). The CDR3 covers 13 residues. CDR3 sequence: CSANRLAMDTQYF. DNA of the CDR3: TGCAGTGCTAATCGACTAGCAATGGATACGCAGTATTTT.

The chain joins TRBV20-1 to TRBJ1-2; TRBD1 matches 7 bases. This CDR3 is 15 amino acids long. Unmatched junction bases numbered 7, after V lost 1 base and J lost 2 bases. CDR1 and CDR2 from the germline V gene are DFQATT and SNEGSKA (reference sequence). CDR3 in DNA: TGCAGTGCTAGAGCCCCCGCGACAGGGAACTATGGCTACACCTTC. This translates into CSARAPATGNYGYTF.

This clonotype was counted many times. CDR3 sequence: CASSFRGVRTDTQYF. The CDR3 region has the DNA TGTGCCAGCAGCTTCAGGGGAGTTCGGACAGATACGCAGTATTTT. The chain is built from TRBV12-3 or TRBV12-4 and TRBJ2-3, with a possible D match to TRBD1 (6 bases). CDR3 size: 15 residues. The ends were cut back, 6 bases at V and 3 bases at J, with 16 bases in the middle.

This rearrangement joins TRBV2 to TRBJ2-5, with 9 bases fitting TRBD1. The germline V gene has CDR1 SNHLY and CDR2 FYNNEI. There are 13 residues in the CDR3. V trimming: 10 bases; J trimming: 6 bases; junction bases outside the gene matches: 9. CDR3 region: CANAPGQGQTQYF. Here the CDR3 DNA reads TGTGCCAACGCACCGGGACAGGGCCAGACCCAGTACTTC.

The chain carries TRBV20-1 and TRBJ2-3; maybe TRBD2 (6 bases). Germline V CDR1 and CDR2: DFQATT, SNEGSKA (reference sequence). V lost 0 bases and J lost 0, with 10 bases in between. This CDR3 spans 15 amino acids. The CDR3 sequence: CSARDGSASTDTQYF. The CDR3 DNA sequence: TGCAGTGCTAGAGACGGGAGCGCTAGCACAGATACGCAGTATTTT.

The rearrangement links TRBV2 to TRBJ2-2; D is perhaps TRBD2 (6 bases). Trimming took off 7 bases at V and 8 bases at J, with 11 bases between the two ends. The CDR3 extends over 12 amino acids. CDR1 SNHLY and CDR2 FYNNEI come from the germline V gene. The CDR3 is CASKEGVGELFF. CDR3 coding DNA: TGTGCCAGCAAGGAGGGAGTGGGGGAGCTGTTTTTT.

The V gene is TRBV5-5, the J gene TRBJ1-5; no reliable D call. In germline, CDR1 is SGHKS, CDR2 YYEKEE (reference sequence). The CDR3 length is 15 residues. With 3 bases removed from V and 0 bases from J, the gap between germline ends came to 10 bases. The DNA of the CDR3 is TGTGCCAGCAGCTCGGCCAGGTATAGCAATCAGCCCCAGCATTTT. Residues: CASSSARYSNQPQHF.

The chain is built from TRBV10-3 and TRBJ2-1; TRBD2 matches 8 bases. Germline trimming cut 10 bases from V and 5 bases from J; bases unmatched to any gene: 13. The CDR3 extends over 15 amino acids. Germline V CDR1 and CDR2: ENHRY, SYGVKD. The CDR3 spells CATTLAGRGNNEQFF. Here the CDR3 DNA reads TGTGCCACGACCTTAGCGGGGAGAGGTAACAATGAGCAGTTCTTC.

The chain couples TRBV29-1 to TRBJ1-2, with D possibly matching TRBD1 (6 bases). The CDR3 runs 16 residues. The ends were cut back, 0 bases at V and 0 bases at J, with 14 bases in the middle. Germline CDR1 reads SQVTM; CDR2 reads ANQGSEA. This chain's CDR3 is CSVEERGEGANYGYTF. The CDR3, as DNA: TGCAGCGTTGAAGAGAGGGGGGAGGGAGCTAACTATGGCTACACCTTC.

At least ten counts were recorded for this clonotype. The CDR3 DNA reads TGTGCCATCAGTCGGGATGGTTTAGATCAGCCCCAGCATTTT. Its translation is CAISRDGLDQPQHF. This chain connects TRBV10-3 to TRBJ1-5, with no clear D. This CDR3 is built from 14 residues. Trimming removed 5 bases from V and 5 bases from J, with 13 bases in between. Germline CDR1 is ENHRY and CDR2 is SYGVKD.

This chain links TRBV20-1 with TRBJ2-1; 8 nucleotides agree with TRBD2. V dropped 0 bases and J dropped 10; count of bases not matched to a gene: 5. The CDR3 totals 13 residues. Germline CDR1 and CDR2: DFQATT and SNEGSKA (reference sequence). The CDR3 DNA sequence: TGCAGTGCTAGAGAGGTGGCGGGGGGAGAGCAGTTCTTC. Encoded protein: CSAREVAGGEQFF.

The rearrangement links TRBV30 to TRBJ2-7; 8 nucleotides match TRBD2. Looked up from germline, CDR1 is GTSNPN and CDR2 is SVGIG (reference sequence). The CDR3 spans 11 residues. Germline trimming cut 5 bases from V and 4 bases from J; bases unmatched to any gene: 1. CDR3 coding DNA: TGTGCCTGGCGGGGGGGGTACGAGCAGTACTTC. Its protein is CAWRGGYEQYF.

About this clonotype itself: Germline is not matched at one junction end, which may reflect a read error. J is TRBJ1-2 and V is TRBV10-3, with 7 bases aligning to TRBD1. Per the germline V gene, CDR1 is ENHRY and CDR2 is SYGVKD. The length of the CDR3 is 15 residues. CDR3 in DNA: TGTGCCAGCAGTTTCCGGGACAGTCCTAACTATGGCTACACCTTC. Encoded protein: CASSFRDSPNYGYTF.

This clonotype occurred a few times. The chain joins TRBV12-3 or TRBV12-4 to TRBJ2-2; D ambiguous. Trimming pared 4 bases from V and 3 bases from J, leaving 3 bases between. The CDR3 is 12 amino acids. The CDR3 nucleotides read TGTGCCAGCAGTTCGGACACCGGGGAGCTGTTTTTT. Its translation is CASSSDTGELFF.

The chain joins TRBV5-1 to TRBJ2-1; D not certain. V dropped 3 bases and J dropped 5 bases, with 12 bases sitting between them. The CDR3 extends over 14 amino acids. CDR1 and CDR2 from the germline V gene are SGHRS and YFSETQ. CDR3 nucleotide sequence: TGCGCCAGCAGCTCCGACCCCGGACACAATGAGCAGTTCTTC. This gives the protein CASSSDPGHNEQFF.

The CDR3 DNA is TGCGCCAGCAGAGCCGACAGAGGGGAGTTTTTT. It encodes CASRADRGEFF. This chain links TRBV10-1 with TRBJ1-4; perhaps TRBD1 as D (5 bases). The CDR3 loop spans 11 amino acids. CDR1 and CDR2 from the germline V gene are WNHNN and SYGVQD (reference sequence). V lost 6 bases to trimming and J lost 16 bases, with 15 bases between them.

To note about this clonotype: A much larger clone is a single base away; this may be a read error. V gene TRBV24-1 combines with J gene TRBJ1-3; D might be TRBD1 (5 bases). There are 18 residues in the CDR3. Germline assignment: CDR1 KGHDR and CDR2 SFDVKD. The DNA for the CDR3 is TGTGCCGCCAGTGATTGTCGCGGACAATCCAGCTCTGGAAACACCATATATTTT. Protein: CAASDCRGQSSSGNTIYF.

This clonotype has only a few counts. This rearrangement joins TRBV2 to TRBJ2-1, with 7 bases lining up with TRBD2. Germline V gene sequence: CDR1 SNHLY, CDR2 FYNNEI. The CDR3 length is 14 residues. V shed 6 bases, J shed 0 bases, and the junction held 2 bases outside the gene matches. In DNA, the CDR3 is TGTGCCAGCAGGCCGGGGGGCTCCTACAATGAGCAGTTCTTC. Protein sequence: CASRPGGSYNEQFF.

This sequence joins TRBV2 and TRBJ2-3; 7 bases align to TRBD1. This CDR3 contains 16 residues. The trim removed 4 bases at V and 1 base at J, leaving 8 bases unmatched. The germline V gene has CDR1 SNHLY and CDR2 FYNNEI. The CDR3 DNA reads as TGTGCCAGCAGTGTGTCGGGACAGCAGGGCACAGATACGCAGTATTTT. It codes for CASSVSGQQGTDTQYF.

The chain carries TRBV24-1 and TRBJ2-7; tentative D call: TRBD1 (6 bases). Germline V gene lookup returns CDR1 KGHDR and CDR2 SFDVKD. The length of the CDR3 is 13 residues. The ends were cut back, 5 bases at V and 1 base at J, with 8 bases in the middle. The CDR3 protein is CATSATGSYEQYF. The DNA for the CDR3 is TGTGCCACCAGTGCAACAGGGTCCTACGAGCAGTACTTC.

This sequence joins TRBV15 and TRBJ1-6; D is possibly TRBD1 (5 bases). V was pared by 6 bases and J by 9 bases, with 18 bases between. This CDR3 is built from 15 residues. CDR1 LNHNV and CDR2 YYDKDF come from the germline V gene (reference sequence). The CDR3 DNA reads as TGTGCCACCAGTAAGACTGGGGCAGGGACTTCACCCCTCCACTTT. It is translated as CATSKTGAGTSPLHF. Full variable domain (missing parts from reference TRBV15 and TRBJ1-6): DAMVIQNPRYQVTQFGKPVTLSCSQTLNHNVMYWYQQKSSQAPKLLFHYYDKDFNNEADTPDNFQSRRPNTSFCFLDIRSPGLGDTAMYLCATSKTGAGTSPLHFGNGTRLTVT.

This clonotype was counted a few times. The V gene is TRBV24-1, the J gene TRBJ2-7, with D hard to call. The V end was cut by 3 bases, the J end by 5 bases, with 10 bases between. From germline, CDR1 is KGHDR and CDR2 SFDVKD. The CDR3 runs 13 residues. CDR3 DNA sequence: TGTGCCACCAGTGATCTCATTGCCGACGAGCAGTACTTC. Its protein is CATSDLIADEQYF.

The CDR3 region is CASSHLQGIQPQHF. In nucleotides, the CDR3 is TGTGCCAGCAGCCACCTACAGGGAATCCAGCCCCAGCATTTT. This chain joins TRBV16 and TRBJ1-5, with D perhaps matching TRBD1 (6 bases). This CDR3 comprises 14 residues. Germline-derived CDR1 and CDR2 are KGHSY and FQNENV. The V gene lost 3 bases and the J gene lost 7 bases, with 13 bases spanning the gap.

This clonotype was counted ten times or more. The rearrangement joins TRBV5-1 to TRBJ1-1; D is unresolved. Germline V lookup: CDR1 SGHRS, CDR2 YFSETQ. The CDR3 sequence is 15 residues long. Trimming cost V 5 bases and J 3 bases, with 17 bases left between them. CDR3 DNA: TGCGCCAGCAGGCTTGCCCCCCGTGACGACACTGAAGCTTTCTTT. Amino acid sequence: CASRLAPRDDTEAFF.

Note on this clonotype: A junction boundary mismatches the germline segment, possibly from a read error. The chain combines TRBV10-3 with TRBJ2-7; 11 bases line up with TRBD1. CDR1 is ENHRY, CDR2 SYGVKD, per germline. The CDR3 contains 15 residues. CDR3 bases: TGTGCCAGCAGTCCCTATGGGACAGGGGGCTACGAGCAGTACTTC. This sequence encodes CASSPYGTGGYEQYF.

This clonotype has a count of ten or more. The chain carries TRBV19 and TRBJ1-1; D unclear. CDR1 and CDR2 from the germline V gene are LNHDA and SQIVND (reference sequence). V shed 4 bases and J shed 1 base, with 7 bases lying between them. This CDR3 region has 13 residues. CDR3 sequence: CASSTDENTEAFF. CDR3 DNA sequence: TGTGCCAGTAGTACCGACGAGAACACTGAAGCTTTCTTT.

This clonotype has at least ten counts. The CDR3 spells CASSTSGGRETQYF. The DNA for the CDR3 is TGTGCCAGCAGCACGAGCGGGGGGAGAGAGACCCAGTACTTC. The rearrangement joins TRBV7-3 to TRBJ2-5, with 9 bases lining up with TRBD2. CDR3 size: 14 residues. Germline CDR1 SGHTA, CDR2 FQGTGA. V gave up 5 bases and J gave up 4 bases; unmatched junction bases: 5.

This clonotype showed up just a few times. The CDR3, as DNA: TGTGCCACCAGCAGAAGTGACACTGAAGCTTTCTTT. Its protein is CATSRSDTEAFF. The chain is built from TRBV15 and TRBJ1-1; no reliable D call. In germline, CDR1 is LNHNV, CDR2 YYDKDF (reference sequence). V lost 2 bases, J lost 3 bases, and 4 bases lay in between. The CDR3 spans 12 residues.